This T cell receptor (beta chain) was recovered during a study of blood T cell repertoires in COVID-19. Study background: COVID-19 samples from acute and convalescent phases originated in the United States, Italy and Spain. T cells, B-cell-depleted T cells, or PBMCs provided the cDNA or gDNA that served as material.

Sequencing used immunoSEQ multiplex PCR; TCRdb keeps in-frame clones, though not all of them. The table records roughly 380,000 clones, approximately 89% of them present only once. This CDR3 has 16 residues. The V end lost 6 bases, the J end lost 5 bases, and 22 bases lay between the germline ends. The germline V gene encodes CDR1 MDHEN and CDR2 SYDVKM. While infection was still active, Seattle patients were enrolled and then followed longitudinally. The source is an older woman with COVID-19, enrolled during active disease. Sequencing was performed on peripheral blood. V usage is TRBV28 and J usage is TRBJ2-5; possibly TRBD1 for D (5 bases). The CDR3 loop reads CASSPIQVLLGETQYF. In DNA form, the CDR3 reads TGTGCCAGCAGCCCGATACAGGTTCTCCTAGGGGAGACCCAGTACTTC.